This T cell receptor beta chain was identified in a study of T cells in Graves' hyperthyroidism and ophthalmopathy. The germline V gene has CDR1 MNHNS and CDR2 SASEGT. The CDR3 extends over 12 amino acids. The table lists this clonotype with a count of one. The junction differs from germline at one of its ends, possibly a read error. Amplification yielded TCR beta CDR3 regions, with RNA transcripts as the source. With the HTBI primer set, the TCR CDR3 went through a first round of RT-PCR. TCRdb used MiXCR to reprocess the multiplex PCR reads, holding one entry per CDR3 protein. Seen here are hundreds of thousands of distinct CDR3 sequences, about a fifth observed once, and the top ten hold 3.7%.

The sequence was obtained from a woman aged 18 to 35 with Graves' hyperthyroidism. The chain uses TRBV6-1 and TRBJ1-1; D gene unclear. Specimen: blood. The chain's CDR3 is CASKRSLTDAFF. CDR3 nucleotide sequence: TGTGCCAGCAAGCGGAGTCTCACTGATGCTTTCTTT.